This T cell receptor (beta chain) emerged from a study of shared clonotypes between healthy human individuals. The CDR3 has 15 residues. Germline V gives CDR1 ENHRY, CDR2 SYGVKD. With V trimmed by 2 bases and J by 8 bases, 6 bases remained unmatched. Terminally differentiated effector memory CD45RA+ cells were excluded by CCR7 positive selection of CD45RO-negative cells. Whole-study results and caveats: Naive subsets generally had larger estimated richness than memory subsets.

Notes on this clone: What it binds is not known.

Genomic DNA of every subset was divided equally among multiple immunoSEQ plates. This table comes from immunoSEQ multiplex PCR, and its TCRdb copy is limited to in-frame clones, with some not included. The sample holds millions of clones, about 93% seen once. Sample: naive CD8+ T cells from PBMCs. The receptor was derived from a man between 18 and 29 years old in good health. Some clones in this sample may be carry-over from other donors' samples. The chain uses TRBV10-3 and TRBJ1-2, with 12 bases matching TRBD1. The CDR3 sequence: CAISETRDRGRGYTF. CDR3 DNA sequence: TGTGCCATCAGTGAGACCCGGGACAGGGGGCGCGGCTACACCTTC.